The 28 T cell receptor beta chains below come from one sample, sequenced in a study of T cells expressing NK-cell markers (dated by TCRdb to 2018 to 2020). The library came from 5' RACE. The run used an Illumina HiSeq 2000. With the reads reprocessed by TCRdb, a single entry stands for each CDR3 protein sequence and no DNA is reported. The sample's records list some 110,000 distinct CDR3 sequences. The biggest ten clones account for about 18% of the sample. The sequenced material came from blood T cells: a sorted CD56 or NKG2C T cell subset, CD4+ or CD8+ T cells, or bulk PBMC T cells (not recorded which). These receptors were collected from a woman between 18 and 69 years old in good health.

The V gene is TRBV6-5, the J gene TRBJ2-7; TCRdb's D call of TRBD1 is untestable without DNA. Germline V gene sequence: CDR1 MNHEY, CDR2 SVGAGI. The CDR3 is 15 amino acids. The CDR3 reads CASSHQSGVAYEQYF.

The CDR3 here is CASSHLRGAYEQYF. V and J are TRBV6-5 and TRBJ2-7; TCRdb indicates TRBD1, and absent DNA this call remains unverified. The CDR3 extends over 14 amino acids. Germline lookup yields CDR1 MNHEY and CDR2 SVGAGI.

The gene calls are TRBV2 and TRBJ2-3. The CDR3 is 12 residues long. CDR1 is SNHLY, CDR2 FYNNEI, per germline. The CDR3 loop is CASSEMLYTQYF. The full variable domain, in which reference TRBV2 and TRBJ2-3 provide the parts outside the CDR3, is EPEVTQTPSHQVTQMGQEVILRCVPISNHLYFYWYRQILGQKVEFLVSFYNNEISEKSEIFDDQFSVERPDGSNFTLKIRSTKLEDSAMYFCASSEMLYTQYFGPGTRLTVL.

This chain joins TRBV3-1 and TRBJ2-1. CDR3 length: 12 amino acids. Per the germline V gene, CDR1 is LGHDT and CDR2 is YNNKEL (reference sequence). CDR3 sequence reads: CASSQDIDEQFF.

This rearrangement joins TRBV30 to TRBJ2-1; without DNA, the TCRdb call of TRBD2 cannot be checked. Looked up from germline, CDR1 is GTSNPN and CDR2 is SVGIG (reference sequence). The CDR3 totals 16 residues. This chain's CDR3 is CAWSLRAAPVWNEQFF.

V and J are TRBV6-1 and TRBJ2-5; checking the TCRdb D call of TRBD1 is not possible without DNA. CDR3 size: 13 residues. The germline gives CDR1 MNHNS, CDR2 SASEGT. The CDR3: CASRASGEETQYF.

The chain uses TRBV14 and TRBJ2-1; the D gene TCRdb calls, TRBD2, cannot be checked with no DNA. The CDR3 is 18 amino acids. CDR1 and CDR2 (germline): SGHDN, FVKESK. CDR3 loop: CASSQDLALAGGPNEQFF.

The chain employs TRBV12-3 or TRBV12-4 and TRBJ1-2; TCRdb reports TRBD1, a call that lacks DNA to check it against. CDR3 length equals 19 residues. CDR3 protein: CASSLHRDRGLLANYGYTF.

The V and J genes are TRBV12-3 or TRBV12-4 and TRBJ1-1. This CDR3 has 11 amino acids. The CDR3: CASGMSTEAFF.

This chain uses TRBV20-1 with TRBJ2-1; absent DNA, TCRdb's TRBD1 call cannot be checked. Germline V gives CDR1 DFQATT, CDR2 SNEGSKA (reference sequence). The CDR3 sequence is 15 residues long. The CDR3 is CSAREDSRSYNEQFF.

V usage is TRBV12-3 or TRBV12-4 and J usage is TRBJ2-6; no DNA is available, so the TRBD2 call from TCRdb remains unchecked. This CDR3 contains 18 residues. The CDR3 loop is CASTHGLAGGPGANVLTF.

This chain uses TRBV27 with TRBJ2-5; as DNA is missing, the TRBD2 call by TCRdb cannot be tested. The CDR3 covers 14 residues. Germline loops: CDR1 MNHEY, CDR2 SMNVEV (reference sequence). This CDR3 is CASSPTRGPETQYF.

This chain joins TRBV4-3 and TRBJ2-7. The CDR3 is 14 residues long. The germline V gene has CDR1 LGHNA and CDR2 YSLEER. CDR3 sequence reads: CASSQGTGPYEQYF.

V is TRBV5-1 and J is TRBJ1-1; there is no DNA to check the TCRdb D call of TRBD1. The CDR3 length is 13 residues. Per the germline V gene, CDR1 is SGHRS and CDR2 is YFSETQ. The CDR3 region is CASKGRGDTEAFF. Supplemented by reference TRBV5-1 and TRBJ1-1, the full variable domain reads KAGVTQTPRYLIKTRGQQVTLSCSPISGHRSVSWYQQTPGQGLQFLFEYFSETQRNKGNFPGRFSGRQFSNSRSEMNVSTLELGDSALYLCASKGRGDTEAFFGQGTRLTVV.

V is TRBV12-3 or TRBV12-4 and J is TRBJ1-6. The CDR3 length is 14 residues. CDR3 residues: CASRTNFAMAPLHF.

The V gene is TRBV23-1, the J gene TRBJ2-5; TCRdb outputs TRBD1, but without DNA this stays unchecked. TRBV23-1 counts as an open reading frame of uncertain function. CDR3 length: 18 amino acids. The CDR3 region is CASSQSNRTDRAKETQYF.

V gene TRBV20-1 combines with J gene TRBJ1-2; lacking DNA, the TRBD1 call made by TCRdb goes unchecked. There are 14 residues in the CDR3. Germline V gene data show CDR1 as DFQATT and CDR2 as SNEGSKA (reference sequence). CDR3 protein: CSARDRGDLYGYTF.

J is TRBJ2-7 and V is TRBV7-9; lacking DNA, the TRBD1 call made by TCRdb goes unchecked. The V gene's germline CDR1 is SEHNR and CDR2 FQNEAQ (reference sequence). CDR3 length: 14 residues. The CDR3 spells CASSLDLGRYEQYF.

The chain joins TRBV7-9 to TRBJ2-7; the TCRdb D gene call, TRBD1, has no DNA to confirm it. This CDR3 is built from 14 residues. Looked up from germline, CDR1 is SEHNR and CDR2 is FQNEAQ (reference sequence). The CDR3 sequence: CASSLSARGYEQYF.

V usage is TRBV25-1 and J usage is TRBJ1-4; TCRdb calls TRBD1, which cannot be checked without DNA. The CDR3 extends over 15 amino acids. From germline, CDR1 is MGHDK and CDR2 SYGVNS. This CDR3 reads CASSDRQGTSEKLFF.

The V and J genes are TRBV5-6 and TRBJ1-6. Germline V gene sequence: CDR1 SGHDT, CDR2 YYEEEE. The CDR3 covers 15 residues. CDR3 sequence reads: CASSHGPQLGSPLHF.

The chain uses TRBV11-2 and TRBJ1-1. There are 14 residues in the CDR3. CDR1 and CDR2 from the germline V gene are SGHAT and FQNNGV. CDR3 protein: CASSPIRANTEAFF.

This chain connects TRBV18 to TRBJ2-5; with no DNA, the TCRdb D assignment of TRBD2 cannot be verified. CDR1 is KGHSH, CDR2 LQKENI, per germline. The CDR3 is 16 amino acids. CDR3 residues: CASSPGLLGNQETQYF.

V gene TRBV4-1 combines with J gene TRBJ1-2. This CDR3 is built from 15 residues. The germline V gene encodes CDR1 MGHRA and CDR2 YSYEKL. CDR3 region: CASSQFVGSRYGYTF.

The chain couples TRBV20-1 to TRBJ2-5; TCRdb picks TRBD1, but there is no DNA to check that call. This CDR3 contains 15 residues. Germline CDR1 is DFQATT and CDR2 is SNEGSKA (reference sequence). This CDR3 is CSAPGGGGLLETQYF.

The CDR3 region is CASRQEVSYEQYF. The chain is built from TRBV11-2 and TRBJ2-7. CDR1 is SGHAT and CDR2 is FQNNGV in the germline V gene. This CDR3 region has 13 residues.

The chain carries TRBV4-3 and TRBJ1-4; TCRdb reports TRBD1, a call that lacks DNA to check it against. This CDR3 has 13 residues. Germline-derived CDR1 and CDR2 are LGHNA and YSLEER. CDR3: CASSRGQNEKLFF.

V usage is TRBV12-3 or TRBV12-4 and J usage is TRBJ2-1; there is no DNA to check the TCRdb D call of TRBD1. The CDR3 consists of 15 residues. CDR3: CASSPGRGDYNEQFF.